This T cell receptor (beta chain) was captured by sequencing in a study of blood T cells in healthy people across ages. Trimming at V came to 1 base and at J to 7 bases, leaving 11 bases not matched to a gene. This CDR3 has 16 amino acids. The germline CDR1 and CDR2 sequences are SGHTA and FQGNSA. A second PCR, run for roughly 6 to 11 cycles, used a sample-barcoded 5' primer plus a J-beta primer mix. TCRdb re-called the 5' RACE reads with MiXCR, one entry per CDR3 protein. The sample lists 800,000 to 950,000 distinct CDR3 sequences; 40% to 60% were seen once. The TCR originated in a man aged 30 to 39 in good health. Sequencing used blood. The rearrangement uses TRBV7-2 and TRBJ2-7; 9 bases map to TRBD2. DNA of the CDR3: TGTGCCAGCAGCTTAGGCCCGGCTAGCGGGACGGGAGAGCAGTACTTC. Its protein product is CASSLGPASGTGEQYF.